This TCR beta chain derives from a study of cytomegalovirus exposure and HLA in healthy donors. As for the study in general: A data release that came early held approximately 85 million unique TCRs from HLA-typed donors. Study-level points and caveats: In an earlier analysis, productive rearrangement rates for most beta V segments clustered near 87% or 30%.

The junction had 3 bases not matched to a gene; V was cut back by 5 bases and J by 6 bases. The germline gives CDR1 SEHNR, CDR2 FQNEAQ (reference sequence). The CDR3 is made up of 13 amino acids. The primer mix had 60 Vbeta and 13 Jbeta primers. Measured with immunoSEQ multiplex PCR; TCRdb has only the in-frame clones, and not every one. The profile shows approximately 44,000 clones, 81% of them singletons. Concerning this clone: Its antigen is not known.

Sequencing used PBMCs. The clonotype was recovered from a man aged 45-60 years in good health and CMV-seronegative. The gene calls are TRBV7-9 and TRBJ1-1, with 10 bases lining up with TRBD1. The CDR3 spells CASSRDRGPEAFF. The CDR3 nucleotides read TGTGCCAGCAGCCGCGACAGGGGGCCTGAAGCTTTCTTT.